This T cell receptor (beta chain) comes out of a study of cytomegalovirus exposure and HLA in healthy donors. V lost 0 bases and J 6 bases, leaving 9 bases between the germline ends. This CDR3 spans 13 amino acids. Germline loops: CDR1 SGHRS, CDR2 YFSETQ. The PCR made use of 60 Vbeta and 13 Jbeta primers. Method: immunoSEQ multiplex PCR; TCRdb's copy keeps in-frame clones and lacks some. The sample carries hundreds of thousands of clones, approximately 84% recorded once. Sequenced: PBMCs. This rearrangement joins TRBV5-1 to TRBJ1-1, with D unresolved. This receptor was identified in a girl aged 2 to 10 in good health and CMV-seronegative. The CDR3 loop is CASSLGAAAEAFF. CDR3 nucleotides: TGCGCCAGCAGCTTGGGGGCAGCAGCTGAAGCTTTCTTT.